The 21 T cell receptor beta chains below were found in one sample sequenced in a study of regulatory T cells in long-lasting Graves disease. The time point: newly diagnosed GD, antithyroid drugs for less than 3 months. After RNA was extracted from PBMCs, the TCR library was made from it. Building the TCR beta libraries relied on iRepertoire HTBI primers, and CDR3 regions underwent Arm-PCR. TCRdb passed the multiplex PCR reads through MiXCR, listing each CDR3 protein once. The sample has about 610,000 distinct CDR3 sequences, 16% seen once. The same data also contributed to another study, on T cells in Graves' hyperthyroidism and ophthalmopathy.

The sequences come from peripheral blood mononuclear cells (PBMCs), collected at new diagnosis, from a patient treated with antithyroid drugs. These receptors originate from a man aged 18 to 29 with Graves disease.

This clonotype was recorded many times. The chain recombines TRBV12-3 or TRBV12-4 with TRBJ2-3, with D maybe TRBD2 (5 bases). The CDR3 length is 15 residues. The V and J ends lost 4 bases and 7 bases respectively, with 18 bases between them. In DNA, the CDR3 is TGTGCCAGCAGTTACGGGGAACGCACCTATTATACGCAGTATTTT. Translation gives CASSYGERTYYTQYF.

This clonotype was detected many times. The chain is built from TRBV28 and TRBJ2-7; 9 bases fit TRBD1. Germline CDR1 and CDR2: MDHEN and SYDVKM. Trimming took 7 bases from V and 1 from J; bases not matched to a gene: 14. This CDR3 has 17 residues. The CDR3 reads CASITNFGTGLSYEQYF. The CDR3 DNA follows: TGTGCCAGCATCACAAATTTCGGGACAGGGTTATCCTACGAGCAGTACTTC.

The V gene is TRBV20-1, the J gene TRBJ2-4; TRBD1 might be the D (6 bases). The V end lost 5 bases, the J end lost 10 bases, and 21 bases lay between the germline ends. The CDR3 sequence is 14 residues long. The germline V gene has CDR1 DFQATT and CDR2 SNEGSKA (reference sequence). This chain's CDR3 is CSARTGLGKMIQYF. CDR3 nucleotide sequence: TGCAGTGCTCGTACAGGGTTAGGAAAAATGATTCAGTACTTC.

Ten or more counts support this clonotype. The chain joins TRBV12-3 or TRBV12-4 to TRBJ2-7; D is tentatively TRBD1 or TRBD2 (5 bases each). V was shortened by 6 bases and J by 6 bases, with 21 bases between the two germline ends. The CDR3 is 15 amino acids. Written as DNA, the CDR3 is TGTGCCAGCAGCCCACGTGGGGGTCTGTCGTCCGAGCAGTACTTC. It translates to CASSPRGGLSSEQYF.

This clonotype was detected only a few times. The rearrangement links TRBV5-4 to TRBJ2-7; 7 bases map to TRBD1. Germline CDR1 reads SGHNT; CDR2 reads YYREEE (reference sequence). V lost 4 bases and J lost 2; bases outside the gene matches: 9. The CDR3 runs to 15 residues. The CDR3 DNA is TGTGCCAGCAGCGCCCTCGACAGGGCCCCCTACGAGCAGTACTTC. Protein: CASSALDRAPYEQYF.

The chain carries TRBV5-1 and TRBJ2-7; 12 bases agree with TRBD2. This CDR3 is built from 16 residues. Unmatched junction bases numbered 5, after V lost 0 bases and J lost 4 bases. Germline lookup yields CDR1 SGHRS and CDR2 YFSETQ. CDR3 amino acids: CASSLGLAGAFYEQYF. The CDR3 DNA reads as TGCGCCAGCAGCTTGGGACTAGCGGGAGCGTTTTACGAGCAGTACTTC.

With respect to this clonotype: A junction end diverges from the germline sequence, so it may reflect a read error. The rearrangement links TRBV20-1 to TRBJ2-3, with 14 nucleotides matching TRBD2. The germline gives CDR1 DFQATT, CDR2 SNEGSKA (reference sequence). There are 18 residues in the CDR3. CDR3 sequence (DNA): TGCAGTGCTAGAGGCTACGGGACTAGCGGGAGTAGCACAGATACGCAGTATTTC. Encoded protein: CSARGYGTSGSSTDTQYF.

The J gene is TRBJ1-1, the V gene TRBV27, with D possibly being TRBD1 (6 bases). The germline V and J ends were trimmed by 5 bases and 5 bases, with 15 bases remaining between them. This CDR3 is 14 amino acids long. In germline, CDR1 is MNHEY, CDR2 SMNVEV (reference sequence). CDR3 DNA: TGTGCCAGCAGTGCTCCCGGACAGTTTACTGAAGCTTTCTTT. It is translated as CASSAPGQFTEAFF.

This clonotype was observed a few times. The rearrangement joins TRBV15 to TRBJ1-2; tentatively, D is TRBD1 (5 bases). CDR1 is LNHNV, CDR2 YYDKDF, per germline (reference sequence). V dropped 1 base and J dropped 8 bases, with 11 bases sitting between them. This CDR3 region has 13 residues. CDR3 in DNA: TGTGCCACCAGCAGAGCTGGGGGGGGGGGCTACACCTTC. Translated, it gives CATSRAGGGGYTF.

At least ten counts were recorded for this clonotype. This sequence joins TRBV28 and TRBJ2-3; D call uncertain. Germline lookup yields CDR1 MDHEN and CDR2 SYDVKM. V dropped 6 bases and J dropped 5 bases, with 15 bases sitting between them. The CDR3 runs to 14 residues. CDR3 in amino acids: CASRARASLDTQYF. The CDR3 nucleotides read TGTGCCAGCAGAGCCCGGGCCTCTTTAGATACGCAGTATTTT.

This clonotype was detected ten times or more. The genes are TRBV28 and TRBJ2-7, with a tentative D call TRBD2 (7 bases). Trimming shortened V by 6 bases and J by 5 bases, and 20 bases separated the two germline ends. The CDR3 is made up of 15 amino acids. The germline gives CDR1 MDHEN, CDR2 SYDVKM. CDR3: CASSPLGGLGNEQYF. In DNA, the CDR3 is TGTGCCAGCAGCCCCCTCGGGGGGCTGGGGAACGAGCAGTACTTC.

The chain employs TRBV12-3 or TRBV12-4 and TRBJ2-1; 7 positions match TRBD2. The ends lost 7 bases at V and 11 bases at J; junction bases unmatched: 14. The CDR3 has 14 amino acids. CDR3 region: CASTLGPSSGKQFF. The CDR3 DNA follows: TGTGCCAGCACCTTAGGCCCATCTAGCGGCAAGCAGTTCTTC.

This clonotype was counted a few times. Germline is not matched at one junction end, which may reflect a read error. The CDR3 DNA reads TGCGGTGCGCGGATTCGGGCAGATACGCAGTATTTT. It is translated as CGARIRADTQYF. The chain combines TRBV20-1 with TRBJ2-3; no clear D gene. Germline V gene sequence: CDR1 DFQATT, CDR2 SNEGSKA (reference sequence). This CDR3 spans 12 amino acids.

This clonotype showed up just a few times. J is TRBJ2-7 and V is TRBV3-1; TRBD2 agrees at 7 bases. V gave up 1 base and J gave up 1 base; unmatched junction bases: 4. CDR1 and CDR2 from the germline V gene are LGHDT and YNNKEL (reference sequence). The CDR3 has 15 residues. Written as DNA, the CDR3 is TGTGCCAGCAGCCAAGGACTAGCCCCTTCCTACGAGCAGTACTTC. Residues: CASSQGLAPSYEQYF.

Comment on this clonotype: Since the CDR3 does not end with the conserved phenylalanine or tryptophan, this likely comes from a read error. The chain links TRBV28 to TRBJ2-3, with D uncertain. This CDR3 has 14 amino acids. Germline CDR1 and CDR2: MDHEN and SYDVKM. V was cut by 8 bases and J by 0 bases, with 12 bases left in between. CDR3 sequence (DNA): TGTGCCAGCCGGAACGGTGGGAGCACAGATACGCAGTATTCT. This encodes CASRNGGSTDTQYS.

This clonotype was recorded many times. The rearrangement joins TRBV5-4 to TRBJ2-5; 7 bases agree with TRBD2. The CDR3 covers 15 residues. After removal of 0 bases from V and 3 bases from J, the junction contained 5 bases not matched to a gene. Germline V gene sequence: CDR1 SGHNT, CDR2 YYREEE (reference sequence). Here the CDR3 DNA reads TGTGCCAGCAGCTTGGGACTAGCAGGCGAAGAGACCCAGTACTTC. Amino acids: CASSLGLAGEETQYF.

In this sample, this clonotype turned up many times. The chain employs TRBV27 and TRBJ2-3; no clear D gene. With 2 bases removed from V and 6 bases from J, the gap between germline ends came to 18 bases. This CDR3 region has 16 residues. Germline V gene sequence: CDR1 MNHEY, CDR2 SMNVEV (reference sequence). CDR3: CASSLSQAPRSDTQYF. Written as DNA, the CDR3 is TGTGCCAGCAGTTTAAGCCAGGCTCCCCGTTCGGATACGCAGTATTTT.

This clonotype was counted ten times or more. The chain links TRBV28 to TRBJ2-7; weak D call: TRBD2 (5 bases). The germline V gene encodes CDR1 MDHEN and CDR2 SYDVKM. V was clipped by 3 bases and J by 0 bases, with 18 bases between them. CDR3 size: 17 residues. For the CDR3, the DNA is TGTGCCAGCAGTTTTAACCTAGCCGATACAAGCTCCTACGAGCAGTACTTC. As protein: CASSFNLADTSSYEQYF.

This clonotype was seen a handful of times. The chain combines TRBV20-1 with TRBJ1-6; D unresolved. CDR3 length: 13 amino acids. Trimming cost V 6 bases and J 5 bases, with 11 bases left between them. The germline CDR1 and CDR2 sequences are DFQATT and SNEGSKA (reference sequence). The CDR3 nucleotides are TGCAGTGCAGTCGCCCGTAATAATTCACCCCTCCACTTT. Its translation is CSAVARNNSPLHF.

Notes on this clonotype: A much larger clone is a single base away; this may be a read error. This chain connects TRBV7-9 to TRBJ1-1; 7 bases fit TRBD1. The ends lost 3 bases at V and 7 bases at J; junction bases unmatched: 8. In germline, CDR1 is SEHNR, CDR2 FQNEAQ (reference sequence). The CDR3 sequence is 14 residues long. The CDR3 bases are TGTGCCAGCAGCTTTTACACCGGGACAGATGAAGCTTTCTTT. It yields the protein CASSFYTGTDEAFF.

The rearrangement links TRBV6-1 to TRBJ2-1, with TRBD2 as a possible D gene (5 bases). In germline, CDR1 is MNHNS, CDR2 SASEGT. Trimming removed 0 bases from V and 8 bases from J, with 23 bases in between. The CDR3 is 18 amino acids. As DNA, the CDR3 is TGTGCCAGCAGTGAAGCCCCTTACGACGAACTAGTCATTGATGAGCAGTTCTTC. This translates into CASSEAPYDELVIDEQFF.